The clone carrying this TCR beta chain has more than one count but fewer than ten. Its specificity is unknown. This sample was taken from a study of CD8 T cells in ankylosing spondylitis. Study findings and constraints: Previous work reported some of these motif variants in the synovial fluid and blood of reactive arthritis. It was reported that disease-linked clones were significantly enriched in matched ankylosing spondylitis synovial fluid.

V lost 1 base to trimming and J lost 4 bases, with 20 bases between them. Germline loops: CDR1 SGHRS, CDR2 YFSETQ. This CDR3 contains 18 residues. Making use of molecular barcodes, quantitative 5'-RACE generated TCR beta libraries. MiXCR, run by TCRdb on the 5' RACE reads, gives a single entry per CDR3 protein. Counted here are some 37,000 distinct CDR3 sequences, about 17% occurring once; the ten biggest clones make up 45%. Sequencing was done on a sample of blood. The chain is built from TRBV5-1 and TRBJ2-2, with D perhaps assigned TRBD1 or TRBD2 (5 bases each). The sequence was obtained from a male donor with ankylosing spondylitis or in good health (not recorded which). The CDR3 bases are TGCGCCAGCAGCTTGAATCCTTCCAGGGACCTTGGCACCGGGGAGCTGTTTTTT. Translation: CASSLNPSRDLGTGELFF.